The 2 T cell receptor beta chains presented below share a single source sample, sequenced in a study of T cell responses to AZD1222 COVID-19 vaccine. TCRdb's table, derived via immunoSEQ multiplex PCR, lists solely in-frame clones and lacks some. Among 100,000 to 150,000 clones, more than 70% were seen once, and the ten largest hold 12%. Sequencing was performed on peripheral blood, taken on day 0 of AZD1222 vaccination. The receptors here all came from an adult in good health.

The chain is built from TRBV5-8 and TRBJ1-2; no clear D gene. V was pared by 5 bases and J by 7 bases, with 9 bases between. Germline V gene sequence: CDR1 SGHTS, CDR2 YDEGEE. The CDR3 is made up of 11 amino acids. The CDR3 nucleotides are TGTGCCAGCAGGGCCCCTGGTGGCTACACCTTC. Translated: CASRAPGGYTF.

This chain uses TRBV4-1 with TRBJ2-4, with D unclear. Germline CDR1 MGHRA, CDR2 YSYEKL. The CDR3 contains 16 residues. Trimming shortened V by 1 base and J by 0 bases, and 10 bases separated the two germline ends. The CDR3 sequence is CASSQGAALAKNIQYF. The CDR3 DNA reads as TGCGCCAGCAGCCAAGGGGCCGCTTTAGCCAAAAACATTCAGTACTTC.